The clone carrying this TCR beta chain appeared many times. The data were obtained in a study of patients and donors after allogeneic stem cell transplantation. Via MiXCR, TCRdb re-called the RT-PCR reads, giving one row per CDR3 protein. The sample yields 3,900 or so distinct CDR3 sequences, about 17% seen once. V lost 1 base and J lost 6, with 13 bases in between. The CDR3 consists of 15 residues. CDR1 SGDLS and CDR2 YYNGEE come from the germline V gene. Sample: blood, either unsorted or a sorted T cell fraction (not recorded which). The chain uses TRBV9 and TRBJ2-2; tentatively, D is TRBD1 or TRBD2 (5 bases each). This clonotype was obtained from a human donor who was either an allogeneic HSCT recipient or a stem cell or donor lymphocyte infusion donor (not recorded which). It is not recorded whose cells these are; they may come from a transplant donor. The CDR3 sequence: CASSVSPGTAGELFF. The CDR3 coding sequence is TGTGCCAGCAGCGTAAGTCCTGGGACGGCCGGGGAGCTGTTTTTT.